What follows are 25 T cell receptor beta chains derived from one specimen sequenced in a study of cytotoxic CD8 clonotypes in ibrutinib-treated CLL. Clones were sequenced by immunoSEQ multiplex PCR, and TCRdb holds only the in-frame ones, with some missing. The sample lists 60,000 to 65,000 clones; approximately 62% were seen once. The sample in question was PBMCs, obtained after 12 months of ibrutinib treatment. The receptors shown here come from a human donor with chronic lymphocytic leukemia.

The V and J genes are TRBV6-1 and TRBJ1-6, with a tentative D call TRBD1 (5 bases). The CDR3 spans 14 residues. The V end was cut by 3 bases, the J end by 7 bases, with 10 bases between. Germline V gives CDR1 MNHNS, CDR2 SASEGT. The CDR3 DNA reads TGTGCCAGCAGTGAGGGGACTGTAAATTCACCCCTCCACTTT. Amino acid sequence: CASSEGTVNSPLHF.

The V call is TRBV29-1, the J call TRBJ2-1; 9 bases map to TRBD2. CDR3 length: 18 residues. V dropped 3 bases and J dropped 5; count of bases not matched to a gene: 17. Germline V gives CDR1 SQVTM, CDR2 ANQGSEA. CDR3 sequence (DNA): TGCAGCGTTGATGGGGGGGCTAGCGGGACCACTATCCACAATGAGCAGTTCTTC. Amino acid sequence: CSVDGGASGTTIHNEQFF.

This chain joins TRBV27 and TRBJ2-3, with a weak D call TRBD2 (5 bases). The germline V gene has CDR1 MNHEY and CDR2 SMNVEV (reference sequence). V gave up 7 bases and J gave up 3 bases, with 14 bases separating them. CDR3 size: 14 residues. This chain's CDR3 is CASKGGVGTDTQYF. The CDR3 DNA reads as TGTGCCAGCAAAGGAGGTGTGGGGACAGATACGCAGTATTTT.

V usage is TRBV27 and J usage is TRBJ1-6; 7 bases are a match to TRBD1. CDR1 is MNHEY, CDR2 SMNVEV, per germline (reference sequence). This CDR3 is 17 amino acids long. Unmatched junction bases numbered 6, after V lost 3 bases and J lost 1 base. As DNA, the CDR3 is TGTGCCAGCAGTTTTGTACAGGGGATATCCTATAATTCACCCCTCCACTTT. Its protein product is CASSFVQGISYNSPLHF.

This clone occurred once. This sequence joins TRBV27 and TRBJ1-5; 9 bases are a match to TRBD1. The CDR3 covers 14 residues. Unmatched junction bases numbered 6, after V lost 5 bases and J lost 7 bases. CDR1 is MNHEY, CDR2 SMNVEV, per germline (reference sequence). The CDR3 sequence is CASSKTGGVQPQHF. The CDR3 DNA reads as TGTGCCAGCAGTAAAACAGGGGGCGTACAGCCCCAGCATTTT.

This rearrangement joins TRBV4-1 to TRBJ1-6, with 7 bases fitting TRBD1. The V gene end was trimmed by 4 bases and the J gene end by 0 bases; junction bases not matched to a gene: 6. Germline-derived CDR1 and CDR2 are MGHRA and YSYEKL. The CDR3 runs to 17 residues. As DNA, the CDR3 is TGCGCCAGCAGCCTAAACCGGGACAGCTCCTATAATTCACCCCTCCACTTT. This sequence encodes CASSLNRDSSYNSPLHF.

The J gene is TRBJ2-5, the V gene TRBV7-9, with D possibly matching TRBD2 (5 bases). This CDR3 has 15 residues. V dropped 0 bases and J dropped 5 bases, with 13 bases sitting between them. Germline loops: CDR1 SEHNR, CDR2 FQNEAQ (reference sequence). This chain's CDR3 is CASSLAGVQRETQYF. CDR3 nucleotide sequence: TGTGCCAGCAGCTTAGCCGGGGTCCAAAGGGAGACCCAGTACTTC.

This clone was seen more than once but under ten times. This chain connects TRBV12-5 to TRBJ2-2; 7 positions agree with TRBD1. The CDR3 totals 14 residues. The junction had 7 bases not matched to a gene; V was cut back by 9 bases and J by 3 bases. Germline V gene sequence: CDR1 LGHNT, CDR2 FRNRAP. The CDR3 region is CASQRDRHTGELFF. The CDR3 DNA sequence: TGTGCTAGCCAACGGGACAGACACACCGGGGAGCTGTTTTTT.

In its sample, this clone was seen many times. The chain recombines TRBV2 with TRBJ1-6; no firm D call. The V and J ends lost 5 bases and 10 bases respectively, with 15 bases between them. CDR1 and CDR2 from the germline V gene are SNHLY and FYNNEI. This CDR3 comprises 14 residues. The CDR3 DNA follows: TGTGCCAGCAGTCCCGTGGAGGGCTGGTCACCCCTCCACTTT. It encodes CASSPVEGWSPLHF.

The CDR3 loop reads CASSATGLGSYEQYF. CDR3 nucleotides: TGCGCCAGCAGTGCTACCGGACTAGGGTCATACGAGCAGTACTTC. The J gene is TRBJ2-7, the V gene TRBV10-2; 7 nucleotides agree with TRBD2. The germline gives CDR1 WSHSY, CDR2 SAAADI. The CDR3 is 15 residues long. V lost 4 bases, J lost 4 bases, and 10 bases stayed unmatched.

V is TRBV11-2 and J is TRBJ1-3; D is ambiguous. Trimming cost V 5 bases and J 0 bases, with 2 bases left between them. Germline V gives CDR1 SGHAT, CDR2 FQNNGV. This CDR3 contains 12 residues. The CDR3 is CASSPSGNTIYF. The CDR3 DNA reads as TGTGCCAGCAGCCCCTCTGGAAACACCATATATTTT.

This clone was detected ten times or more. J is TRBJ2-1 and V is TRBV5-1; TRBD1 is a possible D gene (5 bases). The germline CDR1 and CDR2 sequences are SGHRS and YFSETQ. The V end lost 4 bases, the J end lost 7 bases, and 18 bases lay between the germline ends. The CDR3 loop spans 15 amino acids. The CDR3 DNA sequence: TGCGCCAGCAGCATAACAGGTCAGGGAACAAATGAGCAGTTCTTC. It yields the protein CASSITGQGTNEQFF.

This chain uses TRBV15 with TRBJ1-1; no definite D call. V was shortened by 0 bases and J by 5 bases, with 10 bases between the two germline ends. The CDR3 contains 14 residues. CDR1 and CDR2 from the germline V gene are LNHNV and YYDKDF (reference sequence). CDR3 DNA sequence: TGTGCCACCAGCAGAGAAGCCGCTCAGACTGAAGCTTTCTTT. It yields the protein CATSREAAQTEAFF.

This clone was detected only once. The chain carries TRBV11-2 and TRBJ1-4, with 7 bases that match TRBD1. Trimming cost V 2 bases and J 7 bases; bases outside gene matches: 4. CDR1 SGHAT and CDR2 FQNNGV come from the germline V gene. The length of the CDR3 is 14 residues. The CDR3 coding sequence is TGTGCCAGCAGCTTATGGCAGGGGGGTGAAAAACTGTTTTTT. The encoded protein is CASSLWQGGEKLFF.

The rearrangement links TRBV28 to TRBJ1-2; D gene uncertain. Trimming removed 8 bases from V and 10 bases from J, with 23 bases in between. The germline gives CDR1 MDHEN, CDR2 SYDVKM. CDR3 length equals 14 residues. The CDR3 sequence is CASFYPDTATSYTF. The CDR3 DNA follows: TGTGCCAGCTTCTACCCCGACACAGCGACGTCCTACACCTTC.

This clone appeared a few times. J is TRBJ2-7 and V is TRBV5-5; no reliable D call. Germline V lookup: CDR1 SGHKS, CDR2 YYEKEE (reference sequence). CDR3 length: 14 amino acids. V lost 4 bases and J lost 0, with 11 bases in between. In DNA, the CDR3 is TGTGCCAGCAGCCAGACTCCAAGCTCCTACGAGCAGTACTTC. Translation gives CASSQTPSSYEQYF.

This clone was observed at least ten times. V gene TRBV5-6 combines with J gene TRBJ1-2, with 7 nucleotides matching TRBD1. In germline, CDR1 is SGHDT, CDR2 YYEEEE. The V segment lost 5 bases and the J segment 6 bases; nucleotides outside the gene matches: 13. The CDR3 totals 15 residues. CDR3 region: CASRPNRGIGNGYTF. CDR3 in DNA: TGTGCCAGCAGACCTAACAGGGGAATTGGGAATGGCTACACCTTC.

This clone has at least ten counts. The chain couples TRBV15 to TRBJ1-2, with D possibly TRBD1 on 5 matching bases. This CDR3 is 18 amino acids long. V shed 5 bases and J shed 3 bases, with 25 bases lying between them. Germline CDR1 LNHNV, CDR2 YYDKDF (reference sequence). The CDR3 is CATSLAHGLKGTYYGYTF. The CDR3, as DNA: TGTGCCACCAGCCTAGCCCACGGTCTTAAGGGGACTTACTATGGCTACACCTTC.

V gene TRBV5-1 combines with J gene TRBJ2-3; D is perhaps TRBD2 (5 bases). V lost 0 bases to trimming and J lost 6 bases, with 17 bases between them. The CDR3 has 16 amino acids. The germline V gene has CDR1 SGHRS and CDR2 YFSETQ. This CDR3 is CASSLELAPTTDTQYF. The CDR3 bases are TGCGCCAGCAGCTTGGAGCTAGCACCAACTACGGATACGCAGTATTTT. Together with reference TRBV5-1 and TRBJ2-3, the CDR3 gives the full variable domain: KAGVTQTPRYLIKTRGQQVTLSCSPISGHRSVSWYQQTPGQGLQFLFEYFSETQRNKGNFPGRFSGRQFSNSRSEMNVSTLELGDSALYLCASSLELAPTTDTQYFGPGTRLTVL.

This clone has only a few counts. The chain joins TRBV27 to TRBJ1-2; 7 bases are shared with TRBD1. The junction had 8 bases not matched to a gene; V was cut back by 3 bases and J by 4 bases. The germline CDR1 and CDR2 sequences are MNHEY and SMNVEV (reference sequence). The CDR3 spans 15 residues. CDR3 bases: TGTGCCAGCAGTTTGACGACCGGGACAGCCTATGGCTACACCTTC. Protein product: CASSLTTGTAYGYTF.

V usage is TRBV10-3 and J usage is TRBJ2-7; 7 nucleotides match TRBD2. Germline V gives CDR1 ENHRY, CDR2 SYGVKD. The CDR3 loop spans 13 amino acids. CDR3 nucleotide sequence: TGTGTCATTTCGGCTAGCGGAAACTACGAGCAGTACTTC. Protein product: CVISASGNYEQYF.

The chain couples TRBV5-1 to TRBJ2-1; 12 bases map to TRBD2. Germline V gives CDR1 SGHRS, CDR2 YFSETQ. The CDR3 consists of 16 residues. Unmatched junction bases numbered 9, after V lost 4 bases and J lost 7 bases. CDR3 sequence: CASSGRTSGVQNEQFF. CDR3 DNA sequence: TGCGCCAGCAGCGGCCGGACTAGCGGGGTACAGAATGAGCAGTTCTTC.

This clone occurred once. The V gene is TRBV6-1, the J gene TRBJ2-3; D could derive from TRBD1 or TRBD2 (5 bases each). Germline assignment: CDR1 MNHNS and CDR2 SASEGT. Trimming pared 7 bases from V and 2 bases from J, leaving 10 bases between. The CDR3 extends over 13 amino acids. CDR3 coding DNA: TGTGCCAGCACCCCCGGGGCCACAGATACGCAGTATTTT. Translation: CASTPGATDTQYF.

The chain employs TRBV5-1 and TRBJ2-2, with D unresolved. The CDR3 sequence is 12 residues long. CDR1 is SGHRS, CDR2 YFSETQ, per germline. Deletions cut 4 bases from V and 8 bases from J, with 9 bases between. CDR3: CASSPLSGELFF. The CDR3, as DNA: TGCGCCAGCAGCCCCCTTAGTGGGGAGCTGTTTTTT.

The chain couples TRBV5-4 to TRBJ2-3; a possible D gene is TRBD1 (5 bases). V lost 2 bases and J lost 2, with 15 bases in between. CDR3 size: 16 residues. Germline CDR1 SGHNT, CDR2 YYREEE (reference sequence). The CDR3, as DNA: TGTGCCAGCAGCTTCGAGTTAGGCAGGGTCACAGATACGCAGTATTTT. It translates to CASSFELGRVTDTQYF.